This TCR beta chain stems from a study of blood T cell repertoires in COVID-19. Study details: Nucleic acid was either cDNA or gDNA, and it came from T cells, B-cell-depleted T cells, or PBMCs.

The length of the CDR3 is 13 residues. V was cut by 2 bases and J by 6 bases, with 11 bases left in between. Germline CDR1 is SGHRS and CDR2 is YFSETQ. Here immunoSEQ multiplex PCR was the method, and the copy in TCRdb shows in-frame clones only, minus some. The sample lists 200,000 to 300,000 clones; around 80% were seen once. The sequencing sample was made of peripheral blood. The V call is TRBV5-1, the J call TRBJ1-1; a possible D gene is TRBD1 (6 bases). The TCR originated in a man between 60 and 70 years old with acute or convalescent COVID-19. Here the CDR3 reads CASSFQGLAEAFF. Here the CDR3 DNA reads TGCGCCAGCAGCTTTCAGGGGCTTGCTGAAGCTTTCTTT.